This T cell receptor beta chain stems from a study of blood T cell repertoires in COVID-19. Study information: Recovered status applied to Cohort 3 donors who had two consecutive negative PCRs. It also applied to those with clearance or with symptom resolution. PBMCs, B-cell-depleted T cells, or T cells were the source of the cDNA or gDNA that made up the material.

A few counts support this clone. The study drew participants aged about 18 to 95 years from about two dozen US areas. In the original analysis: The authors estimated nucleated cell counts from reference gene primer amplification. Sequencing was performed with immunoSEQ multiplex PCR; in TCRdb, only in-frame clones are kept and a portion is missing. V and J calls plus clone size are reproduced from that table; the DNA served to infer D and trimming. Found here are about 170,000 clones, 79% of them singletons; the top ten hold under 20%. The CDR3 runs to 15 residues. The V end lost 6 bases, the J end lost 1 base, and 15 bases lay between the germline ends. Germline assignment: CDR1 MNHEY and CDR2 SVGAGI.

This chain uses TRBV6-5 with TRBJ1-1; D is possibly TRBD1 (5 bases). The receptor was isolated from a woman in her 70s in a cohort exposed to, infected with or recovered from COVID-19 (not recorded which). Sequencing input: PBMCs or T cells enriched from blood (not recorded which). Here the CDR3 reads CASRLRSDTNTEAFF. The CDR3 bases are TGTGCCAGCAGGCTCCGCTCGGACACGAACACTGAAGCTTTCTTT.